The clone carrying this T cell receptor (beta chain) came up once. Its antigen is unknown. These data are taken from a study of monozygotic twins with cystic fibrosis. Whole-study context: With approximately 14 PCR cycles, barcoded libraries came from about 3 micrograms of fragmented DNA. Study results and caveats: Co-twins had the most similar V usage for 13 of 16 pairs, J for 8. Monozygotic CF twin pairs shared significantly more nucleotide-identical clonotypes than unrelated CF individuals did. Low clonality (median around 0.0096) suggested a mostly naive repertoire.

With 3 bases clipped from V and 8 bases from J, the junction kept 9 bases outside the gene matches. CDR3 length: 16 amino acids. Germline V lookup: CDR1 LNHDA, CDR2 SQIVND (reference sequence). TCRdb keeps only in-frame clones here, not all; method: immunoSEQ multiplex PCR. The sample shows 20,000 to 25,000 clones, around 98% of them seen only once. The sequence was obtained from a girl aged 5-17 years with cystic fibrosis. The gene calls are TRBV19 and TRBJ2-1; 11 bases map to TRBD2. Sequencing was carried out using blood. CDR3 nucleotide sequence: TGTGCCAGTAGTATCACTAGCGGGAGAGTTGGGCATGAGCAGTTCTTC. This gives the protein CASSITSGRVGHEQFF. Full variable domain (outside the CDR3, taken from reference TRBV19 and TRBJ2-1): DGGITQSPKYLFRKEGQNVTLSCEQNLNHDAMYWYRQDPGQGLRLIYYSQIVNDFQKGDIAEGYSVSREKKESFPLTVTSAQKNPTAFYLCASSITSGRVGHEQFFGPGTRLTVL.